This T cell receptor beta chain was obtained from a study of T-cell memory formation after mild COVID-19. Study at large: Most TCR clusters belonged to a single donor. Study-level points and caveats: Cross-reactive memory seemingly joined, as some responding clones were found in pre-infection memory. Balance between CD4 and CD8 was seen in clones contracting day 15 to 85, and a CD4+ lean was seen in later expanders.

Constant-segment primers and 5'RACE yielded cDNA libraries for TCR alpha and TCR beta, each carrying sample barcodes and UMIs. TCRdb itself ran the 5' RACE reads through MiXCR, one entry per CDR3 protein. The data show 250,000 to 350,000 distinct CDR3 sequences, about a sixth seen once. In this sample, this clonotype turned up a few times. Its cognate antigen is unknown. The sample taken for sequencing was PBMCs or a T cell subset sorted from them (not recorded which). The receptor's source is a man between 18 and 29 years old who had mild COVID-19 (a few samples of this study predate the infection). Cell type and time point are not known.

Here the CDR3 reads CASSIGPPANYGYTF. CDR3 coding DNA: TGTGCCAGCAGCATCGGACCGCCCGCTAACTATGGCTACACCTTC. The rearrangement joins TRBV6-2 or TRBV6-3 to TRBJ1-2, with D uncertain. This CDR3 region has 15 residues. The germline gives CDR1 MNHEY, CDR2 SVGEGT. Trimming took off 6 bases at V and 0 bases at J, with 14 bases between the two ends.